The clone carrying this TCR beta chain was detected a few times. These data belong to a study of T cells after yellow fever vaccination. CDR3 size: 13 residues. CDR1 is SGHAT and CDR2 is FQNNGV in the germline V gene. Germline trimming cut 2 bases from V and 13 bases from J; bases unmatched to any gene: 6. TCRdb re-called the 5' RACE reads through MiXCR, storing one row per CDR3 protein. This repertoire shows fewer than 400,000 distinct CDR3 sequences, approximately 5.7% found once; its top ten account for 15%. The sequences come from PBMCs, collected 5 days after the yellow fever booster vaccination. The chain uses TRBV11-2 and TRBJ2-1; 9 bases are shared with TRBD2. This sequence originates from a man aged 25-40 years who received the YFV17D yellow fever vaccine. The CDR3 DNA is TGTGCCAGCAGCTTACAGGGTAGCGGGAGACAGTTCTTC. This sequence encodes CASSLQGSGRQFF. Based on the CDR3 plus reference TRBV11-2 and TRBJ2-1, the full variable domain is EAGVAQSPRYKIIEKRQSVAFWCNPISGHATLYWYQQILGQGPKLLIQFQNNGVVDDSQLPKDRFSAERLKGVDSTLKIQPAKLEDSAVYLCASSLQGSGRQFFGPGTRLTVL.